One sample yielded the 22 T cell receptor beta chains listed below, sequenced in a study of T cell clonotyping in hematopoietic cell transplantation. TCRdb's copy holds only in-frame clones and misses some; the assay was immunoSEQ multiplex PCR. The repertoire holds fewer than 50,000 clones, with around 94% as singletons. Input material: peripheral blood mononuclear cells. All receptors derive from a woman in her forties or fifties in good health. Some clones in this sample may be carry-over from other donors' samples.

The chain joins TRBV7-8 to TRBJ2-7, with 7 bases lining up with TRBD1. With 1 base clipped from V and 4 bases from J, the junction kept 10 bases outside the gene matches. From germline, CDR1 is SGHVS and CDR2 FQNEAQ. This CDR3 has 16 amino acids. CDR3 sequence: CASSLGGGQEVYEQYF. For the CDR3, the DNA is TGTGCCAGCAGCTTAGGAGGGGGCCAGGAAGTTTACGAGCAGTACTTC. Full variable domain (remainder filled in from reference TRBV7-8 and TRBJ2-7): GAGVSQSPRYKVAKRGQDVALRCDPISGHVSLFWYQQALGQGPEFLTYFQNEAQLDKSGLPSDRFFAERPEGSVSTLKIQRTQQEDSAVYLCASSLGGGQEVYEQYFGPGTRLTVT.

V usage is TRBV5-1 and J usage is TRBJ1-6; no clear D gene. V was pared by 7 bases and J by 7 bases, with 18 bases between. In germline, CDR1 is SGHRS, CDR2 YFSETQ. The CDR3 has 15 residues. The CDR3 sequence: CASAKTGILNSPLHF. Here the CDR3 DNA reads TGCGCCAGCGCAAAGACCGGGATTTTAAATTCACCCCTCCACTTT.

CDR3 DNA sequence: TGTGCCAGTAACACGGGACAGGGGGCGATCGGGACAGGGAACACTGAAGCTTTCTTT. Its translation is CASNTGQGAIGTGNTEAFF. The rearrangement links TRBV19 to TRBJ1-1; 12 bases are a match to TRBD1. Germline assignment: CDR1 LNHDA and CDR2 SQIVND (reference sequence). Germline trimming cut 7 bases from V and 1 base from J; bases unmatched to any gene: 16. The CDR3 totals 19 residues.

The chain uses TRBV28 and TRBJ1-5; maybe TRBD1 (6 bases). V was clipped by 5 bases and J by 0 bases, with 14 bases between them. Germline V gene data show CDR1 as MDHEN and CDR2 as SYDVKM. CDR3 length equals 16 residues. In DNA, the CDR3 is TGTGCCAGCAGTCCCCGCGGGGGCAATAGCAATCAGCCCCAGCATTTT. Its translation is CASSPRGGNSNQPQHF.

In this sample, this clone turned up once. This sequence joins TRBV7-6 and TRBJ2-5; 14 nucleotides match TRBD2. CDR3 length: 16 residues. The trim removed 5 bases at V and 5 bases at J, leaving 7 bases unmatched. Germline CDR1 SGHVS, CDR2 FNYEAQ. The CDR3 region has the DNA TGTGCCAGCAGCGTGACTAGCGGGGGGGCGTGGGAGACCCAGTACTTC. Its protein product is CASSVTSGGAWETQYF.

The chain employs TRBV28 and TRBJ1-1; 7 bases fit TRBD1. The CDR3 spans 14 residues. Germline CDR1 reads MDHEN; CDR2 reads SYDVKM. Trimming took 1 base from V and 6 from J; bases not matched to a gene: 5. Here the CDR3 DNA reads TGTGCCAGCAGTTTATACAGGGGCGGTGCTGAAGCTTTCTTT. The encoded protein is CASSLYRGGAEAFF.

This rearrangement joins TRBV19 to TRBJ1-4; D not resolved. CDR3 length: 15 residues. CDR1 and CDR2 from the germline V gene are LNHDA and SQIVND (reference sequence). Trimming pared 7 bases from V and 0 bases from J, leaving 12 bases between. The CDR3 reads CASTPNLATNEKLFF. The DNA of the CDR3 is TGTGCCAGTACCCCGAATCTTGCAACTAATGAAAAACTGTTTTTT.

The chain recombines TRBV5-6 with TRBJ1-4; possibly TRBD1 for D (5 bases). Trimming left V 4 bases short and J 6 bases short, with 16 bases between. The germline CDR1 and CDR2 sequences are SGHDT and YYEEEE. CDR3 size: 15 residues. The CDR3 reads CASSAYKRGYEKLFF. The CDR3, as DNA: TGTGCCAGCAGCGCGTACAAGAGGGGATATGAAAAACTGTTTTTT.

V usage is TRBV27 and J usage is TRBJ2-1, with a weak D call TRBD1 (6 bases). The CDR3 length is 14 residues. Germline V lookup: CDR1 MNHEY, CDR2 SMNVEV (reference sequence). V shed 7 bases and J shed 7 bases, with 17 bases lying between them. The CDR3 protein is CASTRGQSSNEQFF. The CDR3 nucleotides are TGTGCCAGCACCCGTGGACAGTCTTCTAATGAGCAGTTCTTC.

This clone appeared once. CDR3: CASSLWGNQPQHF. CDR3 nucleotide sequence: TGTGCCAGCAGCCTCTGGGGAAATCAGCCCCAGCATTTT. This chain connects TRBV27 to TRBJ1-5; D is ambiguous. Germline CDR1 and CDR2: MNHEY and SMNVEV (reference sequence). Trimming removed 6 bases at V and 4 bases at J, with 10 bases between. This CDR3 contains 13 residues.

The CDR3, as DNA: TGCGCCAGCAGCCAAGGGGTTGTGAAAGAGCAGTTCTTC. This gives the protein CASSQGVVKEQFF. The genes are TRBV4-3 and TRBJ2-1, with D hard to call. This CDR3 spans 13 amino acids. In germline, CDR1 is LGHNA, CDR2 YSLEER. V lost 1 base, J lost 10 bases, and 11 bases lay in between.

The J gene is TRBJ2-7, the V gene TRBV9; 13 positions match TRBD2. The germline gives CDR1 SGDLS, CDR2 YYNGEE. This CDR3 spans 15 amino acids. Germline trimming cut 3 bases from V and 5 bases from J; bases unmatched to any gene: 5. This chain's CDR3 is CASSATSGGAHEQYF. The CDR3 coding sequence is TGTGCCAGCAGCGCTACTAGCGGGGGGGCCCACGAGCAGTACTTC.

The J gene is TRBJ1-3, the V gene TRBV4-3; TRBD1 might be the D (5 bases). The CDR3 spans 15 residues. Per the germline V gene, CDR1 is LGHNA and CDR2 is YSLEER. The V and J ends lost 0 bases and 7 bases respectively, with 13 bases between them. The CDR3 DNA reads TGCGCCAGCAGCCAAGATGCCAGCTGGGGGAACACCATATATTTT. Residues: CASSQDASWGNTIYF.

This CDR3 is CASFEGNYGYTF. CDR3 DNA sequence: TGTGCCAGTTTCGAGGGAAACTATGGCTACACCTTC. The chain carries TRBV28 and TRBJ1-2; D is unclear. The germline gives CDR1 MDHEN, CDR2 SYDVKM. Trimming shortened V by 9 bases and J by 2 bases, and 10 bases separated the two germline ends. CDR3 length: 12 residues.

CDR3 in DNA: TGTGCCAGCAGCTTAAACTCCTATAATTCACCCCTCCACTTT. Amino acid sequence: CASSLNSYNSPLHF. This chain uses TRBV7-3 with TRBJ1-6; D unresolved. V dropped 1 base and J dropped 0 bases, with 1 base sitting between them. This CDR3 has 14 residues. Germline V lookup: CDR1 SGHTA, CDR2 FQGTGA.

The V and J genes are TRBV28 and TRBJ2-3; D gene unclear. V was pared by 2 bases and J by 5 bases, with 8 bases between. Germline V gene data show CDR1 as MDHEN and CDR2 as SYDVKM. This CDR3 is built from 13 residues. DNA for the CDR3: TGTGCCAGCAGTTTAATTGGTTTAGATACGCAGTATTTT. It codes for CASSLIGLDTQYF.

CDR3: CASSPRGRQNTIYF. CDR3 bases: TGTGCCAGCAGTCCCCGGGGGAGGCAAAACACCATATATTTT. The chain joins TRBV28 to TRBJ1-3, with D possibly TRBD1 on 5 matching bases. CDR3 length: 14 residues. V lost 5 bases and J lost 6, with 14 bases in between. Germline values: CDR1 MDHEN, CDR2 SYDVKM.

The chain joins TRBV6-5 to TRBJ1-3; D uncertain. The CDR3 loop spans 15 amino acids. V shed 6 bases and J shed 4 bases, with 16 bases lying between them. Germline V gene data show CDR1 as MNHEY and CDR2 as SVGAGI. As DNA, the CDR3 is TGTGCCAGCAGGTCTTCATGGGCCGGGGGAAACACCATATATTTT. It codes for CASRSSWAGGNTIYF.

V is TRBV19 and J is TRBJ2-5; the match to TRBD2 covers 11 bases. CDR1 and CDR2 (germline): LNHDA, SQIVND (reference sequence). V trimming: 7 bases; J trimming: 4 bases; junction bases outside the gene matches: 8. This CDR3 comprises 15 residues. CDR3 region: CASKVAGGKGETQYF. In DNA, the CDR3 is TGTGCCAGTAAGGTAGCGGGGGGGAAAGGAGAGACCCAGTACTTC.

This sequence joins TRBV6-6 and TRBJ2-7; D tentatively fits TRBD1 or TRBD2 (6 bases each). Germline-derived CDR1 and CDR2 are MNHNY and SVGAGI (reference sequence). CDR3 size: 15 residues. Between the trimmed V and J ends, which lost 4 bases and 5 bases, there was a span of 18 bases. CDR3 in DNA: TGTGCCAGCAGTTCCCAAGCCAGGGGAGGAGACGAGCAGTACTTC. This encodes CASSSQARGGDEQYF.

The rearrangement joins TRBV29-1 to TRBJ2-1; 8 nucleotides match TRBD2. The J segment lost 7 bases and the V segment lost 4 bases, leaving 6 bases of the junction unmatched. The germline V gene encodes CDR1 SQVTM and CDR2 ANQGSEA. The CDR3 is made up of 13 amino acids. The CDR3 DNA follows: TGCAGCGTTGCGGGGGGGCCGGAGAATGAGCAGTTCTTC. Protein sequence: CSVAGGPENEQFF.

The chain combines TRBV5-4 with TRBJ1-2, with D unresolved. The CDR3 loop spans 14 amino acids. Germline V gene sequence: CDR1 SGHNT, CDR2 YYREEE (reference sequence). Trimming left V 4 bases short and J 1 base short, with 11 bases between. The DNA of the CDR3 is TGTGCCAGCAGCCCGACGACCAATAACTATGGCTACACCTTC. It encodes CASSPTTNNYGYTF.